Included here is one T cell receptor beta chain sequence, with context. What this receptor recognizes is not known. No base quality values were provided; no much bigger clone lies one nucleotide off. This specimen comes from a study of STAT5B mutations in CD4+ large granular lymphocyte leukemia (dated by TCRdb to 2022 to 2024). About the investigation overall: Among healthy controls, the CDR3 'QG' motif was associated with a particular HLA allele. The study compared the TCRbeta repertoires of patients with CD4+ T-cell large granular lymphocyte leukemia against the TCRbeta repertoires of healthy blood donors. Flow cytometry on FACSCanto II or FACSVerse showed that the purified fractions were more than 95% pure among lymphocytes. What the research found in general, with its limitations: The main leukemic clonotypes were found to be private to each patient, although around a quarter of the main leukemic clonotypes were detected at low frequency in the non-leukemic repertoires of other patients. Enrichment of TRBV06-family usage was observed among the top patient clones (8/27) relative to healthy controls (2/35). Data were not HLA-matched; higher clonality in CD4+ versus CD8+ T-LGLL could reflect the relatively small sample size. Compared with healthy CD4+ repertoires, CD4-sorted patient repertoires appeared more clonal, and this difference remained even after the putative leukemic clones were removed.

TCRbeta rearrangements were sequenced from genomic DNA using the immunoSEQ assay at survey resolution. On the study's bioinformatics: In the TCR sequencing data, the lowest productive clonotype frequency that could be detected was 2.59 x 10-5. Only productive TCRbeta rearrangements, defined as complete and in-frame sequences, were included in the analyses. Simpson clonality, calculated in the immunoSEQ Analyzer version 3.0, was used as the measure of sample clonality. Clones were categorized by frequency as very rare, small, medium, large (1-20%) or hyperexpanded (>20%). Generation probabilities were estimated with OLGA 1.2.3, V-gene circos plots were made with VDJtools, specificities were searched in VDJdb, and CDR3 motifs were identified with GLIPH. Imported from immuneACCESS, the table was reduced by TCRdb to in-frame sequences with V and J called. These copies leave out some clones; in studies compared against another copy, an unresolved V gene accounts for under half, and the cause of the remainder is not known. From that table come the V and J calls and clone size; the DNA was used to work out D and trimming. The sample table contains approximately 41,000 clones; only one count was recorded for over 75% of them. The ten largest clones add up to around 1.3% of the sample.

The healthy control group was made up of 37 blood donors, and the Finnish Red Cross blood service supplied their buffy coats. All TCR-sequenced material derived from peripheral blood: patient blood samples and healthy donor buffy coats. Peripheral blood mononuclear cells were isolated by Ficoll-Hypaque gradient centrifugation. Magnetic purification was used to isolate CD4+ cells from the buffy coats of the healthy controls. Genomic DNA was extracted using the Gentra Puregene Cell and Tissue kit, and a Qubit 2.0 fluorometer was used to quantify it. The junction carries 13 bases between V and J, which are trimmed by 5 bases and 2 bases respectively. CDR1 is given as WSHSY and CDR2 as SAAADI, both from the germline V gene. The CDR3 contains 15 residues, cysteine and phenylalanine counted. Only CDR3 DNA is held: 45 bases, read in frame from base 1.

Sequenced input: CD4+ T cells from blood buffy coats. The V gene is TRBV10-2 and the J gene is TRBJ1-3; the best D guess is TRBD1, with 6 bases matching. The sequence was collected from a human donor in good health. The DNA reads TGCGCCAGCAGTCGAGGGGGGGAAGCTGGAAACACCATATATTTT. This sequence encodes CASSRGGEAGNTIYF.